This TCR beta chain originates from a study of cytomegalovirus exposure and HLA in healthy donors. Study-level findings and limits: Researchers catalogued about 150 TCR beta chains as cytomegalovirus-associated.

Of note for this clone: Antigen: not known.

Germline values: CDR1 SSHAT, CDR2 FNYEAQ (reference sequence). Trimming cost V 5 bases and J 3 bases, with 10 bases left between them. The CDR3 length is 14 residues. Some clones are missing from TCRdb's copy, which holds only in-frame ones; the method was immunoSEQ multiplex PCR. The table lists 180,000 or so clones, around nine tenths of them singletons. This TCR derives from a woman aged 25 to 39 in good health and CMV-seronegative. The rearrangement links TRBV7-7 to TRBJ2-2; D is ambiguous. The sample comprised PBMCs. CDR3 amino acids: CASSPGSYTGELFF. The CDR3 nucleotides are TGTGCCAGCAGCCCAGGATCTTACACCGGGGAGCTGTTTTTT. The whole variable domain, remainder taken from reference TRBV7-7 and TRBJ2-2, is GAGVSQSPRYKVTKRGQDVTLRCDPISSHATLYWYQQALGQGPEFLTYFNYEAQPDKSGLPSDRFSAERPEGSISTLTIQRTEQRDSAMYRCASSPGSYTGELFFGEGSRLTVL.